Listed below are T cell receptor beta chains from one sample, sequenced in a study of blood T cell repertoires in COVID-19. TCRdb keeps only in-frame clones here, not all; method: immunoSEQ multiplex PCR. The sample consists of 250,000 or so clones, around 91% of them appearing once. The sequenced material came from peripheral blood. These receptors came from an older woman with COVID-19, enrolled during active disease. Both conserved end residues are part of each CDR3. Fields, in order: J gene, V gene, D gene, clone size, CDR3 DNA, CDR3 protein. A D gene is named only where the DNA matches it firmly. For some rows the clone size is stated as once, few or many, or as a class when expanded; others skip it.

J: TRBJ1-2
V: TRBV7-2
D: NA
size: NA
DNA: TGTGCCAGCAGCTTAGAGCCCGCCTATGGCTACACCTTC
CDR3: CASSLEPAYGYTF

J: TRBJ1-1
V: TRBV4-2
D: NA
size: NA
DNA: TGTGCCAGCAGCCGAGGGCAGGACCTCCCAAGTATTACTGAAGCTTTCTTT
CDR3: CASSRGQDLPSITEAFF

J: TRBJ2-7
V: TRBV7-2
D: TRBD2
size: NA
DNA: TGTGCCAGCAGCTTATTTAGAGGGACTAGCGGCCAATCCTACGAGCAGTACTTC
CDR3: CASSLFRGTSGQSYEQYF

J: TRBJ1-5
V: TRBV6-6
D: NA
size: NA
DNA: TGTGCCAGCAATTTACAGGGCCATCAGCCCCAGCATTTT
CDR3: CASNLQGHQPQHF

J: TRBJ2-7
V: TRBV5-4
D: NA
size: once
DNA: TGTGCCAGCAGCTTGTTTGGCAGGGGCGCTTCCTACGAGCAGTACTTC
CDR3: CASSLFGRGASYEQYF

J: TRBJ2-5
V: TRBV7-8
D: TRBD2
size: NA
DNA: TGTGCCAGCAGAGACCTAGCGGGAGAGACCCAGTACTTC
CDR3: CASRDLAGETQYF

J: TRBJ1-1
V: TRBV19
D: TRBD1
size: NA
DNA: TGTGCCAGTAGTGCGGACAGGGGCACTGAAGCTTTCTTT
CDR3: CASSADRGTEAFF

J: TRBJ2-1
V: TRBV5-1
D: TRBD1
size: NA
DNA: TGCGCCAGCAGCAGGACAGGGGGATTCTACAATGAGCAGTTCTTC
CDR3: CASSRTGGFYNEQFF

J: TRBJ1-1
V: TRBV4-2
D: NA
size: NA
DNA: TGTGCCAGCAGCCAAACGTCTAAAGCCCTTAAAGACACTGAAGCTTTCTTT
CDR3: CASSQTSKALKDTEAFF

J: TRBJ2-3
V: TRBV28
D: TRBD2
size: NA
DNA: TGTGCCAGCAGATCATGGAGCGGGACTAGCACAGATACGCAGTATTTT
CDR3: CASRSWSGTSTDTQYF

J: TRBJ1-4
V: TRBV3-1/TRBV3-2
D: NA
size: NA
DNA: TGTGCCAGCAGCCCGGCGGGAGAAAAACTGTTTTTT
CDR3: CASSPAGEKLFF

J: TRBJ1-1
V: TRBV29-1
D: NA
size: NA
DNA: TGCAGCGTCGGAGGACAGATTGAAGCTTTCTTT
CDR3: CSVGGQIEAFF

J: TRBJ1-6
V: TRBV10-3
D: NA
size: few
DNA: TGTGCCATCACCGCGACAGCCATTAATTCACCCCTCCACTTT
CDR3: CAITATAINSPLHF

J: TRBJ2-7
V: TRBV2
D: NA
size: NA
DNA: TGTGCCAGCACTGGGACAAGCTCGTACGAGCAGTACTTC
CDR3: CASTGTSSYEQYF

J: TRBJ2-5
V: TRBV5-6
D: NA
size: NA
DNA: TGTGCCAGCAGCTTGGCAGGGTTTGGGAAGACCCAGTACTTC
CDR3: CASSLAGFGKTQYF

J: TRBJ1-2
V: TRBV6-6
D: TRBD1
size: NA
DNA: TGTGCCAGCCGCCGTTCCTTCGGACAGGACTATGGCTACACCTTC
CDR3: CASRRSFGQDYGYTF

J: TRBJ1-1
V: TRBV6-1
D: NA
size: NA
DNA: TGTGCCAGCAGTGACGAGGTCAGTGGGAACACTGAAGCTTTCTTT
CDR3: CASSDEVSGNTEAFF

J: TRBJ1-1
V: TRBV3-1/TRBV3-2
D: NA
size: NA
DNA: TGTGCCAGCAGCCACCGTGACAGTTTCGCTGAAGCTTTCTTT
CDR3: CASSHRDSFAEAFF

J: TRBJ2-7
V: TRBV29-1
D: NA
size: NA
DNA: TGCAGCGTCCGAATGGACTTCCCCCCCTACGAGCAGTACTTC
CDR3: CSVRMDFPPYEQYF

J: TRBJ1-1
V: TRBV7-2
D: NA
size: NA
DNA: TGTGCCAGCAGCTTTGGGAGCACAATGAACACTGAAGCTTTCTTT
CDR3: CASSFGSTMNTEAFF

J: TRBJ2-7
V: TRBV12-3/TRBV12-4
D: TRBD1
size: NA
DNA: TGTGCCAGCAGTTTGGGGACAGTGTACGAGCAGTACTTC
CDR3: CASSLGTVYEQYF

J: TRBJ2-1
V: TRBV27
D: TRBD1
size: NA
DNA: TGTGCCAGCAGTTCCTCCGGGACAGGTTACAATGAGCAGTTCTTC
CDR3: CASSSSGTGYNEQFF

J: TRBJ2-5
V: TRBV19
D: TRBD1
size: NA
DNA: TGTGCCAGTAGTATGGACGGGACAGGACAAGAGACCCAGTACTTC
CDR3: CASSMDGTGQETQYF

J: TRBJ1-2
V: TRBV15
D: NA
size: NA
DNA: TGTGCCACCAGCAGGCCCAACGGGTACCTCTTCGGTGGCTACACCTTC
CDR3: CATSRPNGYLFGGYTF

J: TRBJ1-4
V: TRBV7-2
D: TRBD1
size: NA
DNA: TGTGCCAGCAGCTCACACAGGGGATCTAGGACTAATGAAAAACTGTTTTTT
CDR3: CASSSHRGSRTNEKLFF

J: TRBJ2-1
V: TRBV4-1
D: TRBD2
size: NA
DNA: TGCGCCAGCAGCCCCTTAGGACTAGCGGGGGGTTCTGAGCAGTTCTTC
CDR3: CASSPLGLAGGSEQFF

J: TRBJ2-2
V: TRBV7-8
D: NA
size: NA
DNA: TGTGCCAGCAGCCCCGGATTGACAGCGAACACCGGGGAGCTGTTTTTT
CDR3: CASSPGLTANTGELFF

J: TRBJ1-1
V: TRBV27
D: NA
size: NA
DNA: TGTGCCAGCAGTCGGTCCGGGAGAACTGAAGCTTTCTTT
CDR3: CASSRSGRTEAFF

J: TRBJ1-4
V: TRBV7-9
D: NA
size: once
DNA: TGTGCCAGCAGCTCTCGTCGTGGGGCCGACAGTTCAACTAATGAAAAACTGTTTTTT
CDR3: CASSSRRGADSSTNEKLFF

J: TRBJ1-1
V: TRBV2
D: NA
size: NA
DNA: TGTGCCAGCAGGAAACAGGGTATCGGGAACACTGAAGCTTTCTTT
CDR3: CASRKQGIGNTEAFF

J: TRBJ2-2
V: TRBV19
D: TRBD2
size: NA
DNA: TGTGCGGGGAGGGACTCGAACACCGGGGAGCTGTTTTTT
CDR3: CAGRDSNTGELFF

J: TRBJ1-5
V: TRBV7-8
D: NA
size: NA
DNA: TGTGCCAGCAGCTTAGGAGGGATTGGTCAGCCCCAGCATTTT
CDR3: CASSLGGIGQPQHF

J: TRBJ1-1
V: TRBV5-1
D: TRBD1
size: few
DNA: TGCGCCAGCCTCCAACGGGAAGGGGGCCGTGAGGACACTGAAGCTTTCTTT
CDR3: CASLQREGGREDTEAFF

J: TRBJ2-5
V: TRBV4-3
D: TRBD2
size: NA
DNA: TGCGCCAGCAGCCAAGATCTGGCTAGCGGGGGGCCGGGGGAGACCCAGTACTTC
CDR3: CASSQDLASGGPGETQYF

J: TRBJ1-2
V: TRBV4-1
D: NA
size: few
DNA: TGCGCCAGCAGCCAAGATCGAGAGGTGAACTATGGCTACACCTTC
CDR3: CASSQDREVNYGYTF

J: TRBJ1-4
V: TRBV20-1
D: TRBD1
size: NA
DNA: TGCAGTGCTAGTCCTCCGGGACAGGGGGGTGAAAAACTGTTTTTT
CDR3: CSASPPGQGGEKLFF

J: TRBJ2-7
V: TRBV5-8
D: TRBD1
size: NA
DNA: TGTGCCAGCAGCAAGGGACAGCTGGGGGCCTACGAGCAGTACTTC
CDR3: CASSKGQLGAYEQYF

J: TRBJ1-4
V: TRBV7-6
D: NA
size: NA
DNA: TGTGCCAGCAGCCCCAGGGTGCGCCAGTCAACTAATGAAAAACTGTTTTTT
CDR3: CASSPRVRQSTNEKLFF

J: TRBJ1-2
V: TRBV9
D: NA
size: NA
DNA: TGTGCCAGCAGCGTAGGCAGGGACTATGGCTACACCTTC
CDR3: CASSVGRDYGYTF

J: TRBJ1-2
V: TRBV19
D: TRBD1
size: NA
DNA: TGTGCCAGTAGTATAGTCGGGACAGGGTATGGCTACACCTTC
CDR3: CASSIVGTGYGYTF